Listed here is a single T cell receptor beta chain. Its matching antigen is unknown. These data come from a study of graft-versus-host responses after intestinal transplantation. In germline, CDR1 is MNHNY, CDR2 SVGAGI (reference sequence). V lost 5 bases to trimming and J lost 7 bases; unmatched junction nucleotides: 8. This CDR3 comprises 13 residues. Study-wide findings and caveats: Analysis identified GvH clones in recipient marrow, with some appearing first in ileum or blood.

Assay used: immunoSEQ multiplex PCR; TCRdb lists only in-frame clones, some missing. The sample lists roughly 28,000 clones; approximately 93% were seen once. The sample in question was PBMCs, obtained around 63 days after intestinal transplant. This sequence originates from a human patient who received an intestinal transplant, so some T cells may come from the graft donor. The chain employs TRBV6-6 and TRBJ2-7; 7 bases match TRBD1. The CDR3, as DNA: TGTGCCAGCAGTCCTTGGACAGGAGTGGAGCAGTACTTC. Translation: CASSPWTGVEQYF.